The clone carrying this T cell receptor beta chain occurred a few times. What it binds is unknown. CDR1 is LNHNV and CDR2 is YYDKDF in the germline V gene (reference sequence). Trimming stripped 1 base from V and 6 bases from J, with 11 bases between. The CDR3 has 14 amino acids. The record originates from a study of T-cell memory formation after mild COVID-19. Study context: The TCR clusters were mostly specific to one donor.

Constant-segment-primed 5'RACE gave TCR alpha and TCR beta cDNA libraries with sample barcodes and UMIs. TCRdb passed the 5' RACE reads through MiXCR, listing each CDR3 protein once. The sample lists 200,000 to 300,000 distinct CDR3 sequences, roughly 14% occurring once. Study-wide results and limits: Researchers report contracting CD4+ clones mostly in CM and EM, with CD8+ clones in EMRA. A balance of CD4 and CD8 characterized clones contracting day 15 to 85, whereas later expanders leaned CD4+.

This rearrangement joins TRBV15 to TRBJ2-3; unclear D gene. The material sequenced was PBMCs or a T cell subset sorted from them (not recorded which). This TCR derives from an adult woman who had mild COVID-19 (a few samples of this study predate the infection). Cell type and time point are not known. The CDR3 region is CATSRAGPRDTQYF. CDR3 bases: TGTGCCACCAGCAGAGCGGGCCCCAGGGATACGCAGTATTTT.